These T cell receptor beta chains were read from a single sample in a study of technical replicates of blood from a handful of donors. The protocol was immunoSEQ multiplex PCR, while the TCRdb copy is restricted to in-frame clones and leaves out a portion. Of 75,000 to 95,000 clones detected, around 90% appear once; the ten largest clones hold more than 0.25%. Sequenced sample: T cells isolated from PBMCs. The receptors originated from a human donor in good health. CDR3s include the opening cysteine and the closing phenylalanine or tryptophan. D genes are given only for firm matches. Rows may omit the clone size; those that give it use once, few, many or a size class.

>TRBV11-2|TRBJ2-7|NA|NA
CASSRDTGTYYEQYF
TGTGCCAGCAGTCGGGACACTGGGACCTACTACGAGCAGTACTTC
>TRBV6-5|TRBJ1-6|NA|NA
CASSYSQFPPLHF
TGTGCCAGCAGTTATAGCCAATTTCCACCCCTCCACTTT
>TRBV4-1|TRBJ1-4|NA|NA
CASSQEVRVTNEKLFF
TGCGCCAGCAGCCAAGAGGTGCGGGTGACGAATGAAAAACTGTTTTTT
>TRBV11-2|TRBJ2-7|NA|NA
CASSLDGLGQGPYEQYF
TGTGCCAGCAGCTTAGATGGACTAGGACAGGGACCCTACGAGCAGTACTTC
>TRBV6-1|TRBJ1-5|NA|NA
CASGREDQPQHF
TGTGCCAGCGGACGGGAGGATCAGCCCCAGCATTTT
>TRBV13|TRBJ2-1|TRBD1|NA
CASSYRPGQAYNEQFF
TGTGCCAGCAGCTACAGACCGGGACAGGCCTACAATGAGCAGTTCTTC
>TRBV19|TRBJ2-3|TRBD2|NA
CASTGGGRGGTDTQYF
TGTGCCAGTACCGGGGGGGGGCGAGGGGGCACAGATACGCAGTATTTT
>TRBV4-2|TRBJ2-3|TRBD2|NA
CASSPLAGAADTQYF
TGTGCCAGCAGCCCATTAGCGGGGGCCGCAGATACGCAGTATTTT
>TRBV28|TRBJ2-2|NA|NA
CASSLSWFRQGQTGELFF
TGTGCCAGCAGTTTGTCCTGGTTCAGGCAGGGCCAAACCGGGGAGCTGTTTTTT
>TRBV19|TRBJ2-2|TRBD1|once
CASRQGITGELFF
TGTGCCAGCCGACAGGGAATAACCGGGGAGCTGTTTTTT
>TRBV30|TRBJ2-7|NA|NA
CAWSDEGRYEQYF
TGTGCCTGGAGTGATGAGGGGAGGTACGAGCAGTACTTC
>TRBV27|TRBJ2-1|TRBD1|once
CASRSGPDRVPTNEQFF
TGTGCCAGCAGATCAGGGCCGGACAGGGTCCCCACAAATGAGCAGTTCTTC
>TRBV13|TRBJ2-1|NA|NA
CASSLLSVLSSYNEQFF
TGTGCCAGCAGCTTATTAAGCGTCCTAAGCTCCTACAATGAGCAGTTCTTC
>TRBV4-1|TRBJ2-7|NA|NA
CASSYSSPHEQYF
TGCGCCAGCAGTTATAGTTCCCCCCACGAGCAGTACTTC
>TRBV10-3|TRBJ1-5|TRBD1|NA
CAISESKVGPGGGQPQHF
TGTGCCATCAGTGAGTCGAAGGTCGGGCCAGGGGGCGGTCAGCCCCAGCATTTT
>TRBV7-2|TRBJ2-2|TRBD2|NA
CASSLMGLGTGELFF
TGTGCCAGCAGCTTAATGGGACTAGGCACCGGGGAGCTGTTTTTT
>TRBV27|TRBJ2-7|NA|NA
CASSLRDTRDYEQYF
TGTGCCAGCAGTCTCCGGGACACGAGAGACTACGAGCAGTACTTC
>TRBV4-1|TRBJ1-2|TRBD1|NA
CASSHEWGQGNNGYTF
TGCGCCAGCAGCCACGAATGGGGACAGGGGAACAATGGCTACACCTTC
>TRBV5-4|TRBJ1-1|TRBD1|NA
CASSPLGQGASTEAFF
TGTGCCAGCAGCCCTCTCGGGCAGGGGGCTAGCACTGAAGCTTTCTTT
>TRBV11-2|TRBJ2-3|TRBD2|NA
CASSLGLAGLSGTQYF
TGTGCCAGCAGCTTAGGACTAGCGGGCCTTTCAGGTACGCAGTATTTT
>TRBV5-8|TRBJ2-7|NA|NA
CASSSPGHSYEQYF
TGTGCCAGCAGCTCTCCGGGACACTCCTACGAGCAGTACTTC
>TRBV11-2|TRBJ2-2|TRBD2|NA
CASSFYSGGTNTGELFF
TGTGCCAGCAGCTTCTATAGCGGGGGGACGAACACCGGGGAGCTGTTTTTT
>TRBV7-8|TRBJ2-5|NA|NA
CASSRPKQGLGQETQYF
TGTGCCAGCAGCCGACCAAAACAGGGTTTGGGACAAGAGACCCAGTACTTC
>TRBV18|TRBJ2-6|NA|NA
CASSAAALSSGANVLTF
TGTGCCAGCTCAGCTGCGGCGCTCAGCTCTGGGGCCAACGTCCTGACTTTC
>TRBV10-3|TRBJ2-1|NA|NA
CAISDPGKGNEQFF
TGTGCCATCAGTGACCCAGGGAAGGGCAATGAGCAGTTCTTC
>TRBV19|TRBJ2-7|NA|NA
CASSIRGYYEQYF
TGTGCCAGTAGTATACGGGGGTATTACGAGCAGTACTTC
>TRBV28|TRBJ1-1|TRBD1|NA
CASSLSWGQDTEAFF
TGTGCCAGCAGTTTGTCGTGGGGACAGGACACTGAAGCTTTCTTT
>TRBV7-6|TRBJ2-7|NA|once
CASSLEAGSSYEQYF
TGTGCCAGCAGCTTAGAGGCCGGGAGCTCCTACGAGCAGTACTTC
>TRBV5-1|TRBJ1-3|NA|NA
CASSLTFSGNTIYF
TGCGCCAGCAGCCTAACGTTCTCTGGAAACACCATATATTTT
>TRBV4-2|TRBJ2-2|TRBD1|NA
CASSHGTATNTGELFF
TGTGCCAGCAGCCACGGGACAGCCACGAACACCGGGGAGCTGTTTTTT
>TRBV19|TRBJ2-1|NA|once
CASRQSGTDEQFF
TGTGCCAGTAGGCAATCAGGTACCGATGAGCAGTTCTTC
>TRBV7-7|TRBJ2-2|TRBD2|NA
CATLRVNPGGTGELFF
TGTGCTACTCTTCGGGTGAACCCGGGGGGCACCGGGGAGCTGTTTTTT